The 3 T cell receptor beta chains in this list originate from one sample, sequenced in a study of vaccination effects on CD4 cells after COVID-19. Profiling relied on immunoSEQ multiplex PCR, and the TCRdb table lists in-frame clones only, not all of them. The sample has around 56,000 clones; about 74% are singletons. It was after nine to eleven days of culture that CD4+ T cells were isolated. Their antigen targets remain unknown. Sequenced material: CD4+ T cells from PBMCs cultured without peptide, taken before COVID-19 vaccination. The origin of the receptors is a human donor who received a COVID-19 vaccine.

The chain carries TRBV28 and TRBJ1-1; 9 positions agree with TRBD1. The CDR3 totals 14 residues. Looked up from germline, CDR1 is MDHEN and CDR2 is SYDVKM. The ends lost 7 bases at V and 11 bases at J; junction bases unmatched: 14. The CDR3 sequence: CASILGQGGSRAFF. The DNA for the CDR3 is TGTGCCAGCATATTGGGACAGGGTGGATCTAGGGCTTTCTTT.

The chain employs TRBV7-2 and TRBJ1-2, with TRBD1 matching over 7 bases. Germline CDR1 reads SGHTA; CDR2 reads FQGNSA. Trimming took 5 bases from V and 4 from J; bases not matched to a gene: 7. This CDR3 contains 14 residues. The CDR3 region has the DNA TGTGCCAGCAGCAACAGACAGGGTGGCTATGGCTACACCTTC. Translated, it gives CASSNRQGGYGYTF.

In DNA, the CDR3 is TGTGCCAGTAGTTTCGGCCCGGGGAACACTGAAGCTTTCTTT. This gives the protein CASSFGPGNTEAFF. The chain couples TRBV19 to TRBJ1-1; D gene unclear. This CDR3 is 14 amino acids long. Trimming cost V 5 bases and J 1 base, with 11 bases left between them. Germline V gene data show CDR1 as LNHDA and CDR2 as SQIVND (reference sequence).